This T cell receptor (beta chain) comes out of a study of Graves' ophthalmopathy and Graves' hyperthyroidism. Study results and caveats: Ophthalmopathy and stable hyperthyroidism were discriminated by a 13-signature model, with 87.88% sensitivity and under 84% specificity. Forecasting of ophthalmopathy progression by the model achieved around 68% sensitivity and roughly 75% specificity.

With 3 bases clipped from V and 11 bases from J, the junction kept 7 bases outside the gene matches. The germline V gene has CDR1 LNHDA and CDR2 SQIVND (reference sequence). This CDR3 region has 13 residues. This clonotype was seen many times. The target antigen is unknown. Having ophthalmopathy, the donors showed moderate-to-severe activity, CAS ≥3 and NOSPECS ≥4, with disease lasting under 3 months. In this cohort, patients with other autoimmune diseases, uncontrolled infections, pregnancy or lactation were excluded. Scientists amplified the TCR beta CDR3 regions from RNA transcripts. HTBI primers primed a first-round RT-PCR, and a second-round multiplex PCR followed. One entry per CDR3 protein results from TCRdb running MiXCR on the multiplex PCR reads. The table has 150,000 or so distinct CDR3 sequences, roughly two fifths seen once.

The sequencing input was peripheral blood. The genes are TRBV19 and TRBJ1-2, with 9 nucleotides matching TRBD1. The receptor comes from a man aged 25 to 40 with Graves' ophthalmopathy. CDR3 protein: CASSIEWTGEYTF. Written as DNA, the CDR3 is TGTGCCAGTAGTATTGAGTGGACAGGGGAGTACACCTTC.